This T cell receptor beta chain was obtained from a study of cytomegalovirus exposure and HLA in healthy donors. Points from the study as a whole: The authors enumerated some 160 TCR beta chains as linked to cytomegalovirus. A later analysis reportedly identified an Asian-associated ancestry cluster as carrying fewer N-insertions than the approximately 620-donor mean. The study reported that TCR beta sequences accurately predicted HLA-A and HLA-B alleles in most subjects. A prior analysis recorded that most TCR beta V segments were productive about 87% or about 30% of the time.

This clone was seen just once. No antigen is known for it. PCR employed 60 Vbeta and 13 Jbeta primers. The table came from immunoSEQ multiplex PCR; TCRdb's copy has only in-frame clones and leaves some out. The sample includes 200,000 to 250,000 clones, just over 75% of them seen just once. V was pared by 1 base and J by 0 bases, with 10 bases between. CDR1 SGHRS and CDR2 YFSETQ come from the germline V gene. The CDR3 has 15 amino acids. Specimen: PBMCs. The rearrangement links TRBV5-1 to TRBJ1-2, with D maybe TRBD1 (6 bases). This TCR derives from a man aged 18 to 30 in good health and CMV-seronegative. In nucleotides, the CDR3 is TGCGCCAGCAGCTTGAACAGACAGGCTAACTATGGCTACACCTTC. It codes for CASSLNRQANYGYTF.